A selection of T cell receptor beta chains follows, all from one sample in a study of OX40 agonist ivuxolimab in advanced cancers. The repertoire was sequenced with immunoSEQ multiplex PCR; TCRdb's copy has only in-frame clones and lacks some. The sample records 83,000 or so clones, roughly 83% being singletons. Sequences were derived from CD4+ or CD8+ T cells sorted from blood, sampled in a trial of the OX40 agonist ivuxolimab. The source of these receptors is an adult with an advanced solid tumor such as melanoma, head and neck, liver or kidney cancer. Each CDR3 is given with its conserved first and last residue. D genes are given only for firm matches.

TRBJ1-4 | TRBV5-1 | - | CASASRTGLNEKLFF | TGCGCCAGCGCGTCTAGAACAGGGCTAAATGAAAAACTGTTTTTT
TRBJ2-5 | TRBV4-1 | - | CASSQQGQETQYF | TGCGCCAGCAGCCAACAGGGGCAAGAGACCCAGTACTTC
TRBJ1-1 | TRBV7-9 | - | CASSHGGRLANTEAFF | TGTGCCAGCAGCCACGGGGGGCGGTTAGCGAACACTGAAGCTTTCTTT
TRBJ2-1 | TRBV4-1 | TRBD2 | CASSPRGAGPSSYNEQFF | TGCGCCAGCAGCCCCCGGGGAGCGGGGCCTAGCTCCTACAATGAGCAGTTCTTC
TRBJ2-7 | TRBV10-2 | - | CASTRTEGDEQYF | TGCGCCAGCACCCGGACAGAGGGCGACGAGCAGTACTTC
TRBJ2-3 | TRBV14 | TRBD1 | CASSQGGQGAQYF | TGTGCCAGCAGCCAAGGGGGACAGGGAGCGCAGTATTTT
TRBJ2-6 | TRBV5-6 | - | CASSPSSGANVLTF | TGTGCCAGCAGCCCAAGTTCTGGGGCCAACGTCCTGACTTTC
TRBJ2-3 | TRBV30 | TRBD2 | CAWRIGLAITDTQYF | TGTGCCTGGAGGATCGGACTAGCGATCACAGATACGCAGTATTTT
TRBJ2-2 | TRBV27 | - | CASSFGGNTGELFF | TGTGCCAGCAGTTTTGGGGGAAACACCGGGGAGCTGTTTTTT
TRBJ2-7 | TRBV2 | TRBD2 | CASSARTSGSLFHEQYF | TGTGCCAGCAGTGCCCGGACTAGCGGGAGTCTTTTCCACGAGCAGTACTTC